This is a list of T cell receptor beta chains from one sample in a study of T cell changes during pregnancy in multiple sclerosis. The repertoire was sequenced with immunoSEQ multiplex PCR; TCRdb's copy has only in-frame clones and lacks some. The table records about 70,000 clones, approximately 92% of them present only once. The input for sequencing was CD8+ T cells from peripheral blood mononuclear cells, taken in the third trimester of pregnancy. The receptor set was obtained from a female donor in good health, enrolled as a control in a pregnancy study. CDR3s include the opening cysteine and the closing phenylalanine or tryptophan. D genes are given only for firm matches. Clone sizes are given selectively: once, few, many, or a class where the clone is expanded.

TRBJ2-7 | TRBD1 | TRBV6-5 | - | CASRGTGESYEQYF | TGTGCCAGCAGGGGGACAGGGGAAAGCTACGAGCAGTACTTC
TRBJ1-5 | - | TRBV4-1 | - | CASSQDGNRYSNQPQHF | TGCGCCAGCAGCCAAGACGGAAACAGATATAGCAATCAGCCCCAGCATTTT
TRBJ1-2 | - | TRBV9 | - | CASSVQEGSFYGYTF | TGTGCCAGCAGCGTACAGGAGGGATCCTTTTATGGCTACACCTTC
TRBJ2-7 | - | TRBV9 | once | CASSVGGYPPRDEQYF | TGTGCCAGCAGCGTGGGCGGGTACCCCCCCCGGGACGAGCAGTACTTC
TRBJ1-2 | TRBD1 | TRBV30 | - | CAWSEGQLYGYTF | TGTGCCTGGAGCGAGGGACAGCTCTATGGCTACACCTTC
TRBJ2-7 | - | TRBV9 | - | CASSPLDRAEQYF | TGTGCCAGCAGCCCTTTGGACAGAGCTGAGCAGTACTTC
TRBJ1-1 | - | TRBV5-1 | once | CASSDQGEAFF | TGCGCCAGCAGCGACCAGGGAGAAGCTTTCTTT
TRBJ2-3 | - | TRBV4-3 | - | CASSQGLGSQGPTDTQYF | TGCGCCAGCAGCCAAGGTTTGGGCTCTCAAGGTCCAACAGATACGCAGTATTTT
TRBJ2-7 | TRBD1 | TRBV18 | - | CASSARDRGPEQYF | TGTGCCAGCTCAGCCCGGGACAGGGGACCCGAGCAGTACTTC
TRBJ2-7 | TRBD2 | TRBV30 | - | CAWSAGGGDEQYF | TGTGCCTGGAGTGCAGGCGGGGGGGACGAGCAGTACTTC
TRBJ2-7 | TRBD2 | TRBV13 | - | CASSPMERGSLEQYF | TGTGCCAGCAGCCCTATGGAGCGGGGGTCTCTCGAGCAGTACTTC
TRBJ2-7 | - | TRBV9 | - | CASSSRGGQYEQYF | TGTGCCAGCAGCTCCCGAGGAGGACAGTACGAGCAGTACTTC
TRBJ1-6 | - | TRBV9 | - | CASSPREAYSPLHF | TGTGCCAGCAGCCCCCGCGAGGCCTATTCACCCCTCCACTTT
TRBJ2-3 | - | TRBV2 | - | CASSPVGHGDTQYF | TGTGCCAGCAGCCCTGTGGGGCACGGAGATACGCAGTATTTT
TRBJ1-1 | TRBD1 | TRBV2 | - | CASSDRDRGGVEAFF | TGTGCCAGCAGTGACCGGGACAGGGGGGGAGTTGAAGCTTTCTTT
TRBJ2-7 | - | TRBV30 | - | CAWSPAYEQYF | TGTGCCTGGAGTCCGGCCTACGAGCAGTACTTC
TRBJ1-2 | - | TRBV29-1 | - | CSVQGGAQGYGYTF | TGCAGCGTCCAAGGGGGGGCGCAGGGCTATGGCTACACCTTC
TRBJ2-7 | - | TRBV4-3 | - | CASSQFLAGAYEQYF | TGCGCCAGCAGCCAATTTCTAGCTGGGGCCTACGAGCAGTACTTC
TRBJ2-5 | - | TRBV9 | - | CASSVDSVQETQYF | TGTGCCAGCAGCGTAGATTCAGTTCAAGAGACCCAGTACTTC
TRBJ1-1 | - | TRBV5-6 | - | CASSFWAGRLTEAFF | TGTGCCAGCAGCTTCTGGGCGGGGCGATTGACTGAAGCTTTCTTT
TRBJ2-7 | TRBD1 | TRBV13 | - | CASSFRDRAHEQYF | TGTGCCAGCAGCTTCCGGGACAGGGCACACGAGCAGTACTTC
TRBJ1-6 | TRBD1 | TRBV30 | - | CAWSVGQSSYNSPLHF | TGTGCCTGGAGTGTGGGACAGAGCTCCTATAATTCACCCCTCCACTTT
TRBJ1-1 | - | TRBV10-3 | few | CAIQGNTEAFF | TGTGCCATTCAGGGTAACACTGAAGCTTTCTTT
TRBJ2-5 | - | TRBV9 | - | CASSVGNGVGSTVYQETQYF | TGTGCCAGCAGCGTAGGTAATGGGGTAGGATCGACAGTGTACCAAGAGACCCAGTACTTC
TRBJ2-5 | - | TRBV7-9 | - | CASSPRTAQETQYF | TGTGCCAGCAGCCCGCGGACAGCCCAAGAGACCCAGTACTTC
TRBJ2-7 | - | TRBV10-3 | - | CAILRGAPSYEQYF | TGTGCCATCCTCAGGGGGGCGCCTTCCTACGAGCAGTACTTC
TRBJ1-6 | - | TRBV27 | - | CASSPGTYNSPLHF | TGTGCCAGCAGTCCGGGTACCTATAATTCACCCCTCCACTTT
TRBJ2-3 | TRBD2 | TRBV4-2 | - | CASSSPPGGITDTQYF | TGTGCCAGCTCCTCCCCCCCGGGGGGTATCACAGATACGCAGTATTTT
TRBJ2-3 | TRBD1 | TRBV4-1 | - | CASSYRNRGPDTQYF | TGCGCCAGCAGCTACCGGAACAGGGGGCCAGATACGCAGTATTTT
TRBJ2-1 | - | TRBV4-1 | - | CASSHRTRGAYYNEQFF | TGCGCCAGCTCCCACCGGACCAGGGGGGCTTACTACAATGAGCAGTTCTTC
TRBJ1-1 | - | TRBV29-1 | - | CSVGGDSEAFF | TGCAGCGTTGGAGGTGACTCTGAAGCTTTCTTT
TRBJ1-2 | TRBD1 | TRBV5-8 | - | CATLGQALF | TGTGCCACCCTGGGACAGGCCCTCTTC
TRBJ2-7 | - | TRBV27 | - | CASKGFSHEQYF | TGTGCCAGCAAGGGGTTTTCCCACGAGCAGTACTTC
TRBJ2-7 | TRBD1 | TRBV27 | - | CASSPGTGGEQYF | TGTGCCAGCAGTCCCGGGACAGGGGGTGAGCAGTACTTC
TRBJ2-7 | TRBD2 | TRBV27 | - | CASSFKVAGYEQYF | TGTGCCAGCAGTTTTAAAGTAGCGGGGTACGAGCAGTACTTC
TRBJ2-7 | - | TRBV27 | - | CATTDTNSYEQYF | TGTGCCACCACCGACACAAACTCCTACGAGCAGTACTTC
TRBJ2-7 | TRBD1 | TRBV15 | - | CATSRSRDRGWEQYF | TGTGCCACCAGCAGGTCCCGGGACAGGGGATGGGAGCAGTACTTC
TRBJ1-2 | - | TRBV9 | - | CASSGGGQGRIYGYTF | TGTGCCAGCAGCGGGGGGGGGCAGGGTAGGATCTATGGCTACACCTTC
TRBJ2-7 | - | TRBV27 | - | CASSLKSAGYEQYF | TGTGCCAGCAGTTTAAAATCGGCGGGCTACGAGCAGTACTTC
TRBJ1-3 | - | TRBV7-2 | - | CASSLIPDTYSGNTIYF | TGTGCCAGCAGCTTAATACCAGACACTTACTCTGGAAACACCATATATTTT
TRBJ1-1 | - | TRBV4-1 | once | CASSQGEMNTEAFF | TGCGCCAGCAGCCAAGGGGAGATGAACACTGAAGCTTTCTTT
TRBJ2-7 | - | TRBV7-2 | - | CASSSTPRGPPYEQYF | TGTGCCAGCAGCTCCACCCCCCGAGGTCCCCCCTACGAGCAGTACTTC
TRBJ1-5 | TRBD1 | TRBV7-9 | few | CASSGQGYGNQPQHF | TGTGCCAGCAGCGGACAGGGGTACGGCAATCAGCCCCAGCATTTT
TRBJ1-1 | TRBD1 | TRBV4-3 | - | CASSRIKGAGTEAFF | TGCGCCAGCAGCCGTATTAAGGGGGCAGGGACTGAAGCTTTCTTT
TRBJ2-7 | TRBD1 | TRBV7-7 | - | CASSPSPGTGAQTYEQYF | TGTGCTAGCAGCCCCAGTCCCGGGACAGGAGCCCAAACCTACGAGCAGTACTTC
TRBJ2-1 | TRBD1 | TRBV5-5 | - | CASSLWDSPYNEQFF | TGTGCCAGCAGCTTGTGGGACAGTCCATACAATGAGCAGTTCTTC